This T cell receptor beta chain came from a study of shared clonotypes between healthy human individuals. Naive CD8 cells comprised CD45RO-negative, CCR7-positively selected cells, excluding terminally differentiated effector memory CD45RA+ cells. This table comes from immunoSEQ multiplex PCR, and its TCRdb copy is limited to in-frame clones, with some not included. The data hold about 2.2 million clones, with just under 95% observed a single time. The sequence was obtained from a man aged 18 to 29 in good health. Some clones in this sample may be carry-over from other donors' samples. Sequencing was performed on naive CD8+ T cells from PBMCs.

The CDR3 sequence is CASRGRTDTEAFF. The CDR3, as DNA: TGTGCCAGCAGAGGGCGCACGGACACTGAAGCTTTCTTT. V usage is TRBV27 and J usage is TRBJ1-1, with D hard to call. The CDR3 totals 13 residues. CDR1 and CDR2 from the germline V gene are MNHEY and SMNVEV (reference sequence). Deletions cut 6 bases from V and 3 bases from J, with 11 bases between.